These 8 T cell receptor beta chains were all obtained from the same sample, sequenced in a study of shared clonotypes between healthy human individuals. Using immunoSEQ multiplex PCR, the repertoire was profiled, and TCRdb retains in-frame clones only, with some absent. This table has around 2.3 million clones, approximately 95% appearing once. What was sequenced was naive CD4+ T cells sorted from blood. Described subset: CD45RA+ positively selected. Receptor source: a man aged 18 to 35 in good health.

This chain joins TRBV6-5 and TRBJ1-2; D remains unclear. CDR3 length: 15 residues. Germline CDR1 is MNHEY and CDR2 is SVGAGI. With 0 bases removed from V and 3 bases from J, the gap between germline ends came to 11 bases. CDR3 amino acids: CASSYSDNLYYGYTF. The DNA for the CDR3 is TGTGCCAGCAGTTACTCCGACAATTTATACTATGGCTACACCTTC.

The gene calls are TRBV2 and TRBJ2-7; 10 bases fit TRBD1. CDR3 length: 14 residues. V gave up 4 bases and J gave up 5 bases; unmatched junction bases: 5. CDR1 SNHLY and CDR2 FYNNEI come from the germline V gene. The CDR3 nucleotides are TGTGCCAGCAGTGGTCGACAGGGGGCACACGAGCAGTACTTC. This gives the protein CASSGRQGAHEQYF.

In regard to this clone: The same CDR3 can be traced to other DNA sequences in this sample. V and J are TRBV9 and TRBJ2-7; D not resolved. Germline V gene sequence: CDR1 SGDLS, CDR2 YYNGEE. The CDR3 runs 14 residues. With 0 bases removed from V and 2 bases from J, the gap between germline ends came to 9 bases. CDR3 region: CASSVGGSAYEQYF. The CDR3 region has the DNA TGTGCCAGCAGCGTAGGAGGTTCGGCCTACGAGCAGTACTTC.

The chain couples TRBV9 to TRBJ1-2; D possibly corresponds to TRBD1 (6 bases). CDR1 is SGDLS and CDR2 is YYNGEE in the germline V gene. Trimming shortened V by 3 bases and J by 0 bases, and 18 bases separated the two germline ends. The CDR3 sequence is 17 residues long. In DNA form, the CDR3 reads TGTGCCAGCAGCGAAGGACAGATGGGTCCATCTAACTATGGCTACACCTTC. Translated: CASSEGQMGPSNYGYTF.

V is TRBV2 and J is TRBJ1-1, with D perhaps matching TRBD1 (5 bases). The germline CDR1 and CDR2 sequences are SNHLY and FYNNEI. The CDR3 totals 14 residues. V lost 1 base, J lost 3 bases, and 9 bases lay in between. In DNA, the CDR3 is TGTGCCAGCAGTGAAGATGGGACGCACACTGAAGCTTTCTTT. Amino acids: CASSEDGTHTEAFF.

The rearrangement links TRBV10-3 to TRBJ2-7; 10 positions match TRBD2. There are 13 residues in the CDR3. Germline assignment: CDR1 ENHRY and CDR2 SYGVKD. With V trimmed by 10 bases and J by 4 bases, 7 bases remained unmatched. The CDR3 protein is CATASGSQYEQYF. CDR3 coding DNA: TGTGCCACGGCTAGCGGGAGTCAATACGAGCAGTACTTC.

This sequence joins TRBV6-6 and TRBJ2-1; tentatively, D is TRBD1 or TRBD2 (5 bases each). V was clipped by 6 bases and J by 2 bases, with 14 bases between them. Germline CDR1 reads MNHNY; CDR2 reads SVGAGI (reference sequence). The CDR3 length is 15 residues. CDR3: CASSPSWDPYNEQFF. The CDR3 DNA reads as TGTGCCAGCAGCCCGAGTTGGGACCCCTACAATGAGCAGTTCTTC.

This rearrangement joins TRBV30 to TRBJ2-7; 8 positions match TRBD1. The junction had 6 bases not matched to a gene; V was cut back by 0 bases and J by 5 bases. The CDR3 has 14 amino acids. CDR1 is GTSNPN, CDR2 SVGIG, per germline (reference sequence). The CDR3 coding sequence is TGTGCCTGGAGTGTCTCAGGGGGCTTCCACGAGCAGTACTTC. Translating gives CAWSVSGGFHEQYF.